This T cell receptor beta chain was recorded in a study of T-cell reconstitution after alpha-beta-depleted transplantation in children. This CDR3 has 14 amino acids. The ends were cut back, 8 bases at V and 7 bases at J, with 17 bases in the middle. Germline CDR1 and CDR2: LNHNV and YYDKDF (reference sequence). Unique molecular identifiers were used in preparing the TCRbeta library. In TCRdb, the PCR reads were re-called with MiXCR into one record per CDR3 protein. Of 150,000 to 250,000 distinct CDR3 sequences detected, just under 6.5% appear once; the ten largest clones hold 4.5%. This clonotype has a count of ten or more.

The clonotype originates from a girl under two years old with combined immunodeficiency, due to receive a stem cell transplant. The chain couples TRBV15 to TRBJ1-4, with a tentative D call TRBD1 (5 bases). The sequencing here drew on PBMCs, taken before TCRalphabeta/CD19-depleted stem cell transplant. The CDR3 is CATLARDVGEKLFF. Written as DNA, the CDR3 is TGTGCCACCCTCGCCCGGGACGTGGGTGAAAAACTGTTTTTT.